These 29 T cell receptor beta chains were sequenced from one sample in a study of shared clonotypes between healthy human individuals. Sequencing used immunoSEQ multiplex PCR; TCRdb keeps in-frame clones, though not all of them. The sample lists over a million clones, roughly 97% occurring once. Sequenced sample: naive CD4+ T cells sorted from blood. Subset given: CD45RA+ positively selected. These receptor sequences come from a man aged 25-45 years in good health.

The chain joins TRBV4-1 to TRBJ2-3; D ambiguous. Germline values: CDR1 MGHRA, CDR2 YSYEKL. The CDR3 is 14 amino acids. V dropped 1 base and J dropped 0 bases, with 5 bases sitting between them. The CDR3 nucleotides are TGCGCCAGCAGCCAAGCCGTTAGCACAGATACGCAGTATTTT. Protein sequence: CASSQAVSTDTQYF.

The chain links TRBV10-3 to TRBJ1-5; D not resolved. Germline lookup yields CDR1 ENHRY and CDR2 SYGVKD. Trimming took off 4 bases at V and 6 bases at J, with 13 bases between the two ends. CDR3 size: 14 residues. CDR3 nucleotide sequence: TGTGCCATCAGTGGAGCAGGAGAAGGTCAGCCCCAGCATTTT. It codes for CAISGAGEGQPQHF.

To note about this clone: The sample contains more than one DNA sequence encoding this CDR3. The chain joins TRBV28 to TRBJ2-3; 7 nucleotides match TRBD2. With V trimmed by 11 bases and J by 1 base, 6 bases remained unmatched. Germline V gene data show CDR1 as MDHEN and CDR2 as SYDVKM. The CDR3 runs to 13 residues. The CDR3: CASRAGGTDTQYF. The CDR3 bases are TGTGCCTCCAGGGCGGGAGGCACAGATACGCAGTATTTT. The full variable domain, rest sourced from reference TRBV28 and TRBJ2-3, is DVKVTQSSRYLVKRTGEKVFLECVQDMDHENMFWYRQDPGLGLRLIYFSYDVKMKEKGDIPEGYSVSREKKERFSLILESASTNQTSMYLCASRAGGTDTQYFGPGTRLTVL.

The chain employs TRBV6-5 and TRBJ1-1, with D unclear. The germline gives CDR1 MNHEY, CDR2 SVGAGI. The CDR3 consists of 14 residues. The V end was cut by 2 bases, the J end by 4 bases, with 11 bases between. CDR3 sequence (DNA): TGTGCCAGCAGTTACATTGGGGAGGGCACTGAAGCTTTCTTT. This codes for CASSYIGEGTEAFF.

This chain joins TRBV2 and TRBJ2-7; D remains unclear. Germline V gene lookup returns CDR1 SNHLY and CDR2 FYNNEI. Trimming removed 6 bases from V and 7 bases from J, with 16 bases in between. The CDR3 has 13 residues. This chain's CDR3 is CASSRGVGWEQYF. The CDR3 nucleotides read TGTGCCAGCAGCCGCGGAGTTGGATGGGAGCAGTACTTC.

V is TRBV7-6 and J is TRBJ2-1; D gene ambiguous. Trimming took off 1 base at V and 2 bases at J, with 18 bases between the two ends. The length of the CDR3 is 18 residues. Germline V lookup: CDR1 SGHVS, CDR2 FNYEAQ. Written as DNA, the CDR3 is TGTGCCAGCAGCTTAGTATTAGGACGCAGAAATACCTACAATGAGCAGTTCTTC. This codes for CASSLVLGRRNTYNEQFF.

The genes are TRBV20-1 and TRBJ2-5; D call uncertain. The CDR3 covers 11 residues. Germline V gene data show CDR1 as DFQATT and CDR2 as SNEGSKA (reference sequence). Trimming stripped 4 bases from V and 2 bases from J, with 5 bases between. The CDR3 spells CSATAQETQYF. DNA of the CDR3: TGCAGTGCTACCGCACAAGAGACCCAGTACTTC.

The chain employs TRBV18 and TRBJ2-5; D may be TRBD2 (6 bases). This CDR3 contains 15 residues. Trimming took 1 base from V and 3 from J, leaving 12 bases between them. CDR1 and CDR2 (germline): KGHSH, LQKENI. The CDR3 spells CASSPLPRREETQYF. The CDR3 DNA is TGTGCCAGCTCACCACTTCCCAGGAGGGAAGAGACCCAGTACTTC.

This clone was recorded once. In DNA form, the CDR3 reads TGTGCCAGCAGCTTTCGACAGGTGGGGTCCGGCTATACCTACAATGAGCAGTTCTTC. Translation gives CASSFRQVGSGYTYNEQFF. The chain uses TRBV9 and TRBJ2-1, with D possibly being TRBD1 (6 bases). V was shortened by 4 bases and J by 2 bases, with 25 bases between the two germline ends. Germline values: CDR1 SGDLS, CDR2 YYNGEE. CDR3 length equals 19 residues.

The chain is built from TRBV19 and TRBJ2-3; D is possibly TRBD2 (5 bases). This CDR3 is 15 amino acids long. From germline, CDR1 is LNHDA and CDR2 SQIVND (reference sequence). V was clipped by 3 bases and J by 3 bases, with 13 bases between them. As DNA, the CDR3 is TGTGCCAGTAGTATGGCCCCGGGAAGGACAGATACGCAGTATTTT. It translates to CASSMAPGRTDTQYF.

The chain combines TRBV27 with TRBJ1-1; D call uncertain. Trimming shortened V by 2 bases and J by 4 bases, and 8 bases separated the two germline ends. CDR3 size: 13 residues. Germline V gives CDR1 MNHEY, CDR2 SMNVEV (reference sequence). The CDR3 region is CASSLRGSTEAFF. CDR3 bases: TGTGCCAGCAGTTTAAGAGGATCCACTGAAGCTTTCTTT.

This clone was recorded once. The CDR3 coding sequence is TGCGCCAGCAGCTTGGCTAGCGGGAGTCTTGAGCAGTTCTTC. Amino acids: CASSLASGSLEQFF. The rearrangement uses TRBV5-1 and TRBJ2-1; 10 nucleotides align to TRBD2. The CDR3 sequence is 14 residues long. Germline loops: CDR1 SGHRS, CDR2 YFSETQ. Germline trimming cut 0 bases from V and 9 bases from J; bases unmatched to any gene: 3. The variable domain in full, completed from reference TRBV5-1 and TRBJ2-1, reads KAGVTQTPRYLIKTRGQQVTLSCSPISGHRSVSWYQQTPGQGLQFLFEYFSETQRNKGNFPGRFSGRQFSNSRSEMNVSTLELGDSALYLCASSLASGSLEQFFGPGTRLTVL.

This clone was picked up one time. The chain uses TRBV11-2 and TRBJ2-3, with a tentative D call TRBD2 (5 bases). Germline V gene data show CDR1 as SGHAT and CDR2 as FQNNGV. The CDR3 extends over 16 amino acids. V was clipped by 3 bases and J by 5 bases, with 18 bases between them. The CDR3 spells CASSLRRAADGDTQYF. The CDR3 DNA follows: TGTGCCAGCAGCTTGCGACGGGCAGCGGACGGAGATACGCAGTATTTT.

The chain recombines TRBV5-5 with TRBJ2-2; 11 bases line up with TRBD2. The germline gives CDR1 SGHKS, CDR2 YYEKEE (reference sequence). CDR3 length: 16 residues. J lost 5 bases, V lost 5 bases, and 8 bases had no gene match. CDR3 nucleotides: TGTGCCAGCAGGACCGGGACTAGCGGATTTACCGGGGAGCTGTTTTTT. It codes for CASRTGTSGFTGELFF.

This chain's CDR3 is CASSVPGQGSDEQFF. DNA of the CDR3: TGTGCCAGCAGCGTACCCGGACAGGGGAGCGATGAGCAGTTCTTC. The chain carries TRBV9 and TRBJ2-1; 9 bases fit TRBD1. The CDR3 length is 15 residues. Per germline, CDR1 SGDLS and CDR2 YYNGEE. Losses at the gene ends were 1 base for V and 8 bases for J; bases not matched to a gene: 7.

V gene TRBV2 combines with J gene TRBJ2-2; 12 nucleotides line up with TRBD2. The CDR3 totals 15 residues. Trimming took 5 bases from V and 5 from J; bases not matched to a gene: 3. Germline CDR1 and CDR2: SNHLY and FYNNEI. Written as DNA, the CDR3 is TGTGCCAGCAGTCTGACTAGCGGGAGAACCGGGGAGCTGTTTTTT. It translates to CASSLTSGRTGELFF.

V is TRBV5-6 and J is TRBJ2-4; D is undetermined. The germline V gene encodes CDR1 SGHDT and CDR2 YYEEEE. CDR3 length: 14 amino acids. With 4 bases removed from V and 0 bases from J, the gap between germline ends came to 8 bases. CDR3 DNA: TGTGCCAGCAGCCCCTTAGTAGCCAAAAACATTCAGTACTTC. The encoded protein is CASSPLVAKNIQYF.

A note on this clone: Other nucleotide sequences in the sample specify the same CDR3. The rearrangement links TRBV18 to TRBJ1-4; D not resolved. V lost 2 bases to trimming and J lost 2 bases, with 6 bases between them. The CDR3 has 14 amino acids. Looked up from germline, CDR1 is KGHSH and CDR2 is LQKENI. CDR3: CASSPTATNEKLFF. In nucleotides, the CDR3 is TGTGCCAGCTCACCAACAGCTACTAATGAAAAACTGTTTTTT.

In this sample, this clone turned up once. The CDR3: CASSIHQTPWYLNEKLFF. DNA for the CDR3: TGTGCCAGTAGTATCCACCAGACGCCTTGGTACCTTAATGAAAAACTGTTTTTT. The rearrangement joins TRBV19 to TRBJ1-4; D gene uncertain. Trimming took off 3 bases at V and 4 bases at J, with 21 bases between the two ends. CDR3 length equals 18 residues. Germline V gives CDR1 LNHDA, CDR2 SQIVND (reference sequence).

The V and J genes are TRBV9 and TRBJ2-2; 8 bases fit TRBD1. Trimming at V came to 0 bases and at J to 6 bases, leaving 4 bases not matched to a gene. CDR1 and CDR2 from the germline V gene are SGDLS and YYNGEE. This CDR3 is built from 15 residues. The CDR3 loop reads CASSVEAGGPGELFF. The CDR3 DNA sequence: TGTGCCAGCAGCGTAGAGGCAGGGGGCCCCGGGGAGCTGTTTTTT.

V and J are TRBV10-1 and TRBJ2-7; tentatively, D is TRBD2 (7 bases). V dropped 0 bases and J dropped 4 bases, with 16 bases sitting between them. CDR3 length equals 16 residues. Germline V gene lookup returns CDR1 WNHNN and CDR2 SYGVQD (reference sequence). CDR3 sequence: CASSESSRGAAYEQYF. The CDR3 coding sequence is TGCGCCAGCAGTGAGTCGTCCCGGGGGGCGGCTTACGAGCAGTACTTC.

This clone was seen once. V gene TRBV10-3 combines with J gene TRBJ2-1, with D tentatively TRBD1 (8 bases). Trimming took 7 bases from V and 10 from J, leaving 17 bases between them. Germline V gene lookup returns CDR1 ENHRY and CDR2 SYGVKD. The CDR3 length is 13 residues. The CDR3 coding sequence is TGTGCCATCACCAGGGGGCTAGCGGAGGAGCAGTTCTTC. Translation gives CAITRGLAEEQFF.

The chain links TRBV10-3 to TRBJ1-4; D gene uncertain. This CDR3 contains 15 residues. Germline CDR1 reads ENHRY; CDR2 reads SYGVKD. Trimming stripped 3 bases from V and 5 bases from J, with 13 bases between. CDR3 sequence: CAISDSGRLNEKLFF. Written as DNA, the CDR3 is TGTGCCATCAGTGATTCAGGCCGCCTAAATGAAAAACTGTTTTTT.

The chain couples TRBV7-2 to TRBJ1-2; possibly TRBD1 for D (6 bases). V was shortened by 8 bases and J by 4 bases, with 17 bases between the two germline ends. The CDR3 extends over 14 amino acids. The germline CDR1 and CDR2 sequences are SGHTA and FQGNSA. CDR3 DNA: TGTGCCAGCTCCGGGACACCTTTCGGCTATGGCTACACCTTC. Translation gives CASSGTPFGYGYTF.

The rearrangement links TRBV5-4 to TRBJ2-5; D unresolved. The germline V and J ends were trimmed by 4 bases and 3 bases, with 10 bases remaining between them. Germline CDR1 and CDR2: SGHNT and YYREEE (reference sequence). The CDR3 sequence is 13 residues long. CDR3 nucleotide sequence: TGTGCCAGCAGCACACATAACGAAGAGACCCAGTACTTC. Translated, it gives CASSTHNEETQYF.

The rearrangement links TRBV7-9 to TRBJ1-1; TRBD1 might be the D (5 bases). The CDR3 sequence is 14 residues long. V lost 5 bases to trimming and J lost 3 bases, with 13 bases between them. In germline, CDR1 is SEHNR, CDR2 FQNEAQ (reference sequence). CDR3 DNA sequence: TGTGCCAGCAGCCTCAGGGAGTTGTACACTGAAGCTTTCTTT. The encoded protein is CASSLRELYTEAFF. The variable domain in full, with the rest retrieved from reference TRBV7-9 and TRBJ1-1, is DTGVSQNPRHKITKRGQNVTFRCDPISEHNRLYWYRQTLGQGPEFLTYFQNEAQLEKSRLLSDRFSAERPKGSFSTLEIQRTEQGDSAMYLCASSLRELYTEAFFGQGTRLTVV.

The CDR3 spells CASSWRHYGYTF. In DNA form, the CDR3 reads TGTGCCAGCAGTTGGCGGCACTATGGCTACACCTTC. The chain recombines TRBV28 with TRBJ1-2, with D hard to call. Germline CDR1 reads MDHEN; CDR2 reads SYDVKM. The V gene lost 4 bases and the J gene lost 3 bases, with 6 bases spanning the gap. This CDR3 is 12 amino acids long.

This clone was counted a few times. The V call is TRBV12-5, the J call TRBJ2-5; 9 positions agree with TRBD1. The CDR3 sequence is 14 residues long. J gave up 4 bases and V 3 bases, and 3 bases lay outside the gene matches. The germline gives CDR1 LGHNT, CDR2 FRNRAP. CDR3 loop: CASGFDRGTETQYF. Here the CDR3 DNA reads TGTGCTAGTGGTTTCGACAGGGGGACAGAGACCCAGTACTTC.

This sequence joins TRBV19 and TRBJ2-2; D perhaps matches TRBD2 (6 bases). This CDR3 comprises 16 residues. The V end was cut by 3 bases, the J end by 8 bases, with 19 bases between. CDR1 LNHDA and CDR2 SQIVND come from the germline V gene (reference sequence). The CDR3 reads CASSMRTSPRGGELFF. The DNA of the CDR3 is TGTGCCAGTAGTATGCGGACCAGTCCCCGGGGGGGGGAGCTGTTTTTT.